This entry describes one T cell receptor beta chain. Antigen specificity is unknown. These data belong to a study of shared clonotypes between healthy human individuals. General study findings and limits: Sampling used blood alone; tissue repertoires probably differ. Enrolling few donors narrowed the genetic and exposure-history diversity that was represented.

The unsorted samples had roughly 86 million PBMCs used for genomic DNA. Deep-level assay runs were performed. The table came from immunoSEQ multiplex PCR; TCRdb's copy has only in-frame clones and leaves some out. Among hundreds of thousands of clones listed, around 76% were seen once. Germline V lookup: CDR1 SGHRS, CDR2 YFSETQ. This CDR3 region has 15 residues. The V end lost 2 bases, the J end lost 3 bases, and 15 bases lay between the germline ends. The sample taken for sequencing was PBMCs. This chain connects TRBV5-1 to TRBJ2-7; the D gene is possibly TRBD1 (5 bases). The receptor was derived from a woman aged 40 to 50 in good health. Some clones in this sample may be carry-over from other donors' samples. This CDR3 reads CASSFLGQVNYEQYF. DNA of the CDR3: TGCGCCAGCAGCTTTCTCGGACAAGTAAACTACGAGCAGTACTTC.